This entry concerns a single T cell receptor (beta chain). The CDR3 has 13 amino acids. V was cut by 0 bases and J by 5 bases, with 8 bases left in between. Per the germline V gene, CDR1 is SGHNT and CDR2 is YYREEE (reference sequence). The sample comes from a study of T cell changes during pregnancy in multiple sclerosis. Clones were read by immunoSEQ multiplex PCR, and TCRdb kept only the in-frame ones, dropping some. The data show approximately 90,000 clones, approximately 89% seen once. The input for sequencing was peripheral blood, taken before pregnancy. This TCR came from a female donor with multiple sclerosis, enrolled in a pregnancy study. This chain uses TRBV5-4 with TRBJ1-1, with D hard to call. The CDR3 nucleotides read TGTGCCAGCAGCTTGGCGAGGTGGACTGAAGCTTTCTTT. Translated: CASSLARWTEAFF.